This entry describes one T cell receptor beta chain. The sample comes from a study of blood T cell repertoires in COVID-19. At the level of the study: The samples span acute and convalescent COVID-19 from the United States, Italy and Spain. Nucleic acid was either cDNA or gDNA, and it came from T cells, B-cell-depleted T cells, or PBMCs.

Original data processing: Amplification of reference gene primers provided the estimated nucleated cell counts. Clones were read by immunoSEQ multiplex PCR, and TCRdb kept only the in-frame ones, dropping some. The V and J calls and clone size are taken from that table; D and trimming were inferred from the DNA. Here the sample spans approximately 300,000 clones, 87% being singletons. Germline V gene data show CDR1 as SNHLY and CDR2 as FYNNEI. Trimming cost V 5 bases and J 9 bases, with 11 bases left between them. There are 13 residues in the CDR3. The source material was peripheral blood. The receptor's source is a man aged 18 to 29 with active or convalescent COVID-19. The genes are TRBV2 and TRBJ1-6; no clear D gene. This CDR3 reads CASSPRGTSPLHF. CDR3 bases: TGTGCCAGCAGTCCACGGGGTACTTCACCCCTCCACTTT.